A selection of T cell receptor beta chains follows, all from one sample in a study of early T cells in non-severe SARS-CoV-2 infection. TCRdb processed the 5' RACE reads anew with MiXCR; each CDR3 protein has one entry. The top ten hold 4% to 5% of the sample, which has tens of thousands of distinct CDR3 sequences, 8% to 10% seen once. Source material: whole blood. All receptors come from an adult who was a healthcare worker with PCR-confirmed SARS-CoV-2 infection or an uninfected control (not recorded which). CDR3s include the opening cysteine and the closing phenylalanine or tryptophan. D genes are given only for firm matches. Clone size is given for some rows only: seen once, a few or many times, or a class if the clone is expanded.

cdr3_length: 15
clone_size: few
d_call: .
v_call: TRBV27
j_call: TRBJ2-1
cdr3_nt: TGTGCCAGCAGTCCGTCGGCAGGGTTAGACAATGAGCAGTTCTTC
cdr3_aa: CASSPSAGLDNEQFF

cdr3_length: 14
clone_size: .
d_call: TRBD1
v_call: TRBV6-4
j_call: TRBJ2-1
cdr3_nt: TGTGCCAGCAGCGAGACAGGGATTGTCAATGAGCAGTTCTTC
cdr3_aa: CASSETGIVNEQFF

cdr3_length: 14
clone_size: few
d_call: .
v_call: TRBV29-1
j_call: TRBJ2-3
cdr3_nt: TGCAGCGCCGGTCCGGGGGGCAGCACAGATACGCAGTATTTT
cdr3_aa: CSAGPGGSTDTQYF

cdr3_length: 15
clone_size: few
d_call: .
v_call: TRBV27
j_call: TRBJ1-6
cdr3_nt: TGTGCCAGCAGTCCCATCCGGTCCCCGGGTTCACCCCTCCACTTT
cdr3_aa: CASSPIRSPGSPLHF

cdr3_length: 13
clone_size: many
d_call: TRBD2
v_call: TRBV20-1
j_call: TRBJ2-1
cdr3_nt: TGCAGTGCTATAGCGGGGGGGCGCAATGAGCAGTTCTTC
cdr3_aa: CSAIAGGRNEQFF

cdr3_length: 17
clone_size: many
d_call: TRBD1
v_call: TRBV6-5
j_call: TRBJ2-6
cdr3_nt: TGTGCCAGCAGTTGGGACAGGGGGCTCTCTGGGGCCAACGTCCTGACTTTC
cdr3_aa: CASSWDRGLSGANVLTF

cdr3_length: 12
clone_size: few
d_call: TRBD2
v_call: TRBV20-1
j_call: TRBJ2-5
cdr3_nt: TGCAGTGCCACGGGACTAGCAGAGACCCAGTACTTC
cdr3_aa: CSATGLAETQYF

cdr3_length: 18
clone_size: few
d_call: .
v_call: TRBV5-1
j_call: TRBJ1-5
cdr3_nt: TGCGCCAGCAGCTTGACTCCAGGGGTGGAAAATAGCAATCAGCCCCAGCATTTT
cdr3_aa: CASSLTPGVENSNQPQHF

cdr3_length: 13
clone_size: many
d_call: .
v_call: TRBV11-2
j_call: TRBJ1-1
cdr3_nt: TGTGCCAGCAGCTTTCGCCGGGACCTTGAGGCTTTCTTT
cdr3_aa: CASSFRRDLEAFF

cdr3_length: 14
clone_size: few
d_call: .
v_call: TRBV7-9
j_call: TRBJ1-1
cdr3_nt: TGTGCCAGCAGCTTAACTCTCCCAACAACTGAAGCTTTCTTT
cdr3_aa: CASSLTLPTTEAFF

cdr3_length: 15
clone_size: many
d_call: TRBD2
v_call: TRBV6-6
j_call: TRBJ2-7
cdr3_nt: TGTGCCAGCGCCCGAACTAGCGGGGTAACCTACGAGCAGTACTTC
cdr3_aa: CASARTSGVTYEQYF

cdr3_length: 14
clone_size: .
d_call: .
v_call: TRBV20-1
j_call: TRBJ1-4
cdr3_nt: TGCAGTGCGACACCCGGACAGCCGGGGGAAAAACTGTTTTTT
cdr3_aa: CSATPGQPGEKLFF

cdr3_length: 11
clone_size: many
d_call: .
v_call: TRBV7-9
j_call: TRBJ2-7
cdr3_nt: TGTGCCAGCAGCTGGAGCTACGAGCAGTACTTC
cdr3_aa: CASSWSYEQYF

cdr3_length: 17
clone_size: many
d_call: TRBD2
v_call: TRBV28
j_call: TRBJ2-1
cdr3_nt: TGTGCCAGCAGTTTATGGGAACTAGCGGGAGGGCCGGGTGAGCAGTTCTTC
cdr3_aa: CASSLWELAGGPGEQFF

cdr3_length: 12
clone_size: many
d_call: .
v_call: TRBV11-2
j_call: TRBJ2-1
cdr3_nt: TGTGCCAGCAGCCCTAGCAAGGCTGAGCAGTTCTTC
cdr3_aa: CASSPSKAEQFF

cdr3_length: 13
clone_size: few
d_call: .
v_call: TRBV19
j_call: TRBJ2-1
cdr3_nt: TGTGCCAGTAGTCAGATGGCCCACAATGAGCAGTTCTTC
cdr3_aa: CASSQMAHNEQFF

cdr3_length: 12
clone_size: .
d_call: TRBD1
v_call: TRBV18
j_call: TRBJ2-7
cdr3_nt: TGTGCCAGCTCACCAGGACAGGTCGAGCAGTACTTC
cdr3_aa: CASSPGQVEQYF

cdr3_length: 11
clone_size: many
d_call: .
v_call: TRBV14
j_call: TRBJ1-1
cdr3_nt: TGTGCCAGCAGCCGGAACACTGAAGCTTTCTTT
cdr3_aa: CASSRNTEAFF

cdr3_length: 16
clone_size: .
d_call: TRBD1
v_call: TRBV7-8
j_call: TRBJ1-3
cdr3_nt: TGTGCCAGCAGCTCATACAGGGGTAACTCTGGAAACACCATATATTTT
cdr3_aa: CASSSYRGNSGNTIYF

cdr3_length: 16
clone_size: many
d_call: TRBD2
v_call: TRBV5-1
j_call: TRBJ2-7
cdr3_nt: TGCGCCAGCAGCTTGTCGACTAGCGGGGTCTCCTACGAGCAGTACTTC
cdr3_aa: CASSLSTSGVSYEQYF

cdr3_length: 16
clone_size: .
d_call: TRBD2
v_call: TRBV4-2
j_call: TRBJ2-3
cdr3_nt: TGTGCCAGCAGCCAAGTCAGCGGGGGGGCGAAAGATACGCAGTATTTT
cdr3_aa: CASSQVSGGAKDTQYF

cdr3_length: 14
clone_size: few
d_call: .
v_call: TRBV6-6
j_call: TRBJ1-1
cdr3_nt: TGTGCCAGCAAAAACCCACAGTCATACACTGAAGTTTTCTTT
cdr3_aa: CASKNPQSYTEVFF

cdr3_length: 14
clone_size: few
d_call: .
v_call: TRBV3-2
j_call: TRBJ1-2
cdr3_nt: TGTGCCAGCAGCCACAGACAGGGGGGGTATGGCTACACCTTC
cdr3_aa: CASSHRQGGYGYTF

cdr3_length: 17
clone_size: .
d_call: .
v_call: TRBV28
j_call: TRBJ2-2
cdr3_nt: TGTGCCAGCAGTTCCCTGGTGGGGTCCTCGAACACCGGGGAGCTGTTTTTT
cdr3_aa: CASSSLVGSSNTGELFF

cdr3_length: 14
clone_size: .
d_call: .
v_call: TRBV11-2
j_call: TRBJ2-1
cdr3_nt: TGTGCCAGCACCTTTGCTGGGTCCTACAATGAGCAGTTCTTC
cdr3_aa: CASTFAGSYNEQFF

cdr3_length: 16
clone_size: many
d_call: .
v_call: TRBV4-1
j_call: TRBJ2-7
cdr3_nt: TGCGCCAGCAGCCAAGACGGCAGCCCGAGCTCCTACGAGCAGTACTTC
cdr3_aa: CASSQDGSPSSYEQYF